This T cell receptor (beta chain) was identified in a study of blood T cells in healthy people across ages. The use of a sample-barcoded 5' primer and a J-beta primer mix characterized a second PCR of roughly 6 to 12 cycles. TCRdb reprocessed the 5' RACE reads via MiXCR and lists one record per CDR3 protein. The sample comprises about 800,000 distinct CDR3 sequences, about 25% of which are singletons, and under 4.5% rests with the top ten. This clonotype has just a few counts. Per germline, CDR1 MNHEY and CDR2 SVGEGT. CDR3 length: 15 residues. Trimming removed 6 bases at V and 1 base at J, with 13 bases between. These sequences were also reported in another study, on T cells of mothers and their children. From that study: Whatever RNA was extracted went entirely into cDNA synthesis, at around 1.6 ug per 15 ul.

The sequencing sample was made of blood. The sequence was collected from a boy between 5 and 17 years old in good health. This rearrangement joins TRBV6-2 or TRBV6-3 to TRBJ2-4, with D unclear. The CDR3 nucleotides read TGTGCCAGCAGGCCCGGTGGTTTGGCCAAAAACATTCAGTACTTC. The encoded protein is CASRPGGLAKNIQYF.